This T cell receptor (beta chain) was recovered during a study of T-cell reconstitution after alpha-beta-depleted transplantation in children. The library targeted TCRbeta and was prepared with unique molecular identifiers. Each CDR3 protein gets one entry after TCRdb re-called the PCR reads with MiXCR. Here the sample spans roughly 350,000 distinct CDR3 sequences, 10% being singletons. The CDR3 is 13 residues long. Germline CDR1 WNHNN, CDR2 SYGVQD (reference sequence). V gave up 1 base and J gave up 9 bases, with 10 bases separating them. This clonotype was detected many times. The V gene is TRBV10-1, the J gene TRBJ2-1, with no clear D. The material was PBMCs from the stem cell graft donor, obtained from the stem cell graft. The sequence was collected from a human donor who donated a stem cell graft to a child with acute lymphoblastic leukemia. CDR3: CASSEFSNGEQFF. CDR3 in DNA: TGCGCCAGCAGTGAGTTTAGCAACGGTGAGCAGTTCTTC.